One T cell receptor (beta chain) is described in this entry. What it binds is unknown. This sample was included in a study of brain T cells in children with intractable seizures. Findings of the study overall: Viral specificity was inferred only from CDR3 similarity; HCMV serostatus was unknown. Clones missing pre-surgery may reflect undersampling of that blood sample.

V was trimmed by 4 bases and J by 6 bases, leaving 9 bases between them. Germline CDR1 is SQVTM and CDR2 is ANQGSEA. CDR3 size: 12 residues. Here immunoSEQ multiplex PCR was the method, and the copy in TCRdb shows in-frame clones only, minus some. The repertoire holds approximately 23,000 clones, around 94% seen once, with nearly 6.5% in the top ten. The sequenced cases were selected for having the highest brain T cell transcript signatures. The clonotype was recovered from a boy aged 5-17 years with focal cortical dysplasia and intractable seizures. The specimen comprised peripheral blood, sampled at surgery. The rearrangement links TRBV29-1 to TRBJ2-2; a weak D match, TRBD2 (6 bases). CDR3 region: CSVGRGPGELFF. DNA for the CDR3: TGCAGCGTTGGGCGGGGACCCGGGGAGCTGTTTTTT.